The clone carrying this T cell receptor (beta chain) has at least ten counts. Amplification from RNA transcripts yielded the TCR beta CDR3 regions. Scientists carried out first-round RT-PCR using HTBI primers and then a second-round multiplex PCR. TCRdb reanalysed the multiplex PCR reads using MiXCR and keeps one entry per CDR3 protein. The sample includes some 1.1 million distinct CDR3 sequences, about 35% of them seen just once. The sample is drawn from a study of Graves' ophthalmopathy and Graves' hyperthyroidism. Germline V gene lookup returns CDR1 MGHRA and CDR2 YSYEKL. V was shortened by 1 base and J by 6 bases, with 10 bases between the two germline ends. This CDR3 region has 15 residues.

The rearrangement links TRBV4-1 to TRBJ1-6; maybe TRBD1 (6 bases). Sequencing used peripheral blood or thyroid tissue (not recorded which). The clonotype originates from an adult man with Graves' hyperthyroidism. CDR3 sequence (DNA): TGCGCCAGCAGCCAAGCAGGGGAGGCTAATTCACCCCTCCACTTT. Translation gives CASSQAGEANSPLHF.